This T cell receptor beta chain was profiled in a study of PD-L1 blockade in urothelial cancer. Metastatic or locally advanced urothelial carcinoma was present in the patients. All patients handed over anywhere from 1 to 8 samples, pretreatment and on-treatment. Trimming left V 0 bases short and J 0 bases short, with 10 bases between. CDR3 length: 16 residues. Germline CDR1 reads SGDLS; CDR2 reads YYNGEE. Sequenced by immunoSEQ multiplex PCR; TCRdb stores in-frame clones only, minus some. The repertoire has about 69,000 clones, around 90% of them found once; the top ten carry 3% to 4%. The material was PBMCs, obtained around atezolizumab (anti-PD-L1) treatment. This TCR came from a man in his fifties or sixties with urothelial cancer. This chain joins TRBV9 and TRBJ2-1; D gene ambiguous. The CDR3: CASSVATPSSYNEQFF. CDR3 nucleotides: TGTGCCAGCAGCGTAGCTACCCCTAGCTCCTACAATGAGCAGTTCTTC.